This T cell receptor (beta chain) came from a study of human T cells and chemical hapten exposure. Study in general: Patients, chiefly female, had alopecia areata, totalis or universalis. Study-wide points: Since the donors had alopecia, their immune response may not be the same as that of healthy people. Significantly greater numbers of large CDR3 similarity clusters came from expanded TCRs than from controls.

The length of the CDR3 is 14 residues. Per the germline V gene, CDR1 is GTSNPN and CDR2 is SVGIG (reference sequence). Trimming took 5 bases from V and 6 from J; bases not matched to a gene: 7. In the library, unique molecular identifiers were attached to individual cDNA molecules. TCRdb ran MiXCR on the RACE reads and lists one entry per CDR3 protein. Found here are tens of thousands of distinct CDR3 sequences, about 11% of them singletons; the top ten hold about 4%. This clonotype was seen more than once but under ten times. Its antigen is unknown. Time point reported: pre-sensitization, week 0. Sample treatment: therapeutic diphenylcyclopropenone sensitization with weekly scalp DPC.

The chain recombines TRBV30 with TRBJ1-6; 7 nucleotides agree with TRBD1. This specimen consisted of whole blood, obtained in connection with sensitization to the hapten diphenylcyclopropenone (DPC). The TCR comes from a woman between 40 and 55 years old with alopecia areata. Some clones in this sample may be carry-over from other donors' samples. The CDR3 bases are TGTGCCTGGGCCTCGGCAGGGGGTAATTCACCCCTCCACTTT. This encodes CAWASAGGNSPLHF.